The rows below give T cell receptor beta chains drawn from one sample of a study of blood T cell repertoires in COVID-19. Assay used: immunoSEQ multiplex PCR; TCRdb lists only in-frame clones, some missing. The sample carries approximately 31,000 clones, roughly nine tenths recorded once. Sequenced sample: peripheral blood. These receptors all come from a human donor in a cohort sampled during active COVID-19. CDR3s include the opening cysteine and the closing phenylalanine or tryptophan. Each record gives: V gene, D gene, clone size, J gene, CDR3 DNA, CDR3 protein. A D gene is named only where the DNA matches it firmly. Some rows mark clone size as missing; the rest say once, few, many or name a class of expanded clone.

>TRBV30|-|-|TRBJ2-7
TGTGCCTGGAATAGTCTCAGGGGCACGTACGAGCAGTACTTC
CAWNSLRGTYEQYF
>TRBV7-8|-|-|TRBJ2-3
TGTGCCAGCAGCAACTCGGAGCGGGGCACAGATACGCAGTATTTT
CASSNSERGTDTQYF
>TRBV16|TRBD1|-|TRBJ1-2
TGTGCCAGCAGCCAGGGACGGACAGGACAGAACGGCTACACCTTC
CASSQGRTGQNGYTF
>TRBV19|TRBD1|-|TRBJ2-5
TGTGCCAGTAGTATAGGGACAGGTGGGCAAGAGACCCAGTACTTC
CASSIGTGGQETQYF
>TRBV7-2|-|-|TRBJ1-2
TGTGCCAGCAGCTTAAACACTATGAACTATGGCTACACCTTC
CASSLNTMNYGYTF
>TRBV7-8|-|-|TRBJ1-1
TGTGCCAGCAGCTACAGCTCTTCAATGAACACTGAAGCTTTCTTT
CASSYSSSMNTEAFF
>TRBV2|TRBD1|-|TRBJ2-5
TGTGCCAGCAGAGGACAGGGGTACCAAGAGACCCAGTACTTC
CASRGQGYQETQYF
>TRBV16|-|-|TRBJ2-2
TGTGCCAGCAGCCAATTGTCACAACCCGCCGGGGAGCTGTTTTTT
CASSQLSQPAGELFF
>TRBV19|TRBD2|-|TRBJ2-1
TGTGCCAGTAGTTCTAGCGGGACGAGCAACAATGAGCAGTTCTTC
CASSSSGTSNNEQFF
>TRBV24-1|TRBD2|-|TRBJ2-3
TGTGCCACCAGCGAAGCGGGGCCCACAGATACGCAGTATTTT
CATSEAGPTDTQYF
>TRBV5-1|-|-|TRBJ2-7
TGCGCCAGCACCTTTAGCGGCGAGCAGTACTTC
CASTFSGEQYF
>TRBV20-1|-|-|TRBJ2-3
TGCAGTGGGCTTGGTACAGATACGCAGTATTTT
CSGLGTDTQYF
>TRBV9|TRBD2|-|TRBJ2-1
TGTGCCAGCAGCGTAGCCGCCGGGACTAGCGGGAGTGGCAATGAGCAGTTCTTC
CASSVAAGTSGSGNEQFF
>TRBV7-9|TRBD2|-|TRBJ2-1
TGTGCCAGCAGCTTAGCGTCGGCTAGCGGGGATTACAATGAGCAGTTCTTC
CASSLASASGDYNEQFF
>TRBV5-1|-|once|TRBJ2-2
TGCGCCAGCAGCCCCGCCGGGACGGGGGTGACCGGGGAGCTGTTTTTT
CASSPAGTGVTGELFF
>TRBV7-9|-|-|TRBJ1-1
TGTGCCAGCAGCTTAGTCCAGGGCACTGAAGCTTTCTTT
CASSLVQGTEAFF
>TRBV27|-|-|TRBJ2-2
TGTGCCAGCACCCCGGCAGGGTACCTGAACACCGGGGAGCTGTTTTTT
CASTPAGYLNTGELFF
>TRBV4-2|-|-|TRBJ2-7
TGTGCCAGCAGCCAGAACCGACTATCTTACGAGCAGTACTTC
CASSQNRLSYEQYF
>TRBV9|-|-|TRBJ2-7
TGTGCCAGCGCCAGAGACGGAGGGAAGTCCTACGAGCAGTACTTC
CASARDGGKSYEQYF
>TRBV4-1|-|-|TRBJ1-1
TGCGCCAGCCAGGGTTTGAACACTGAAGCTTTCTTT
CASQGLNTEAFF
>TRBV6-5|-|-|TRBJ1-5
TGTGCCAGCGAGTGGACTGGGGTAGGCAATCAGCCCCAGCATTTT
CASEWTGVGNQPQHF
>TRBV27|TRBD1|-|TRBJ1-4
TGTGCCAGCAGTCCCCGGGACAGTAATGAAAAACTGTTTTTT
CASSPRDSNEKLFF
>TRBV10-3|-|-|TRBJ2-3
TGTGCCATCAGTGACTGGACAGGAGGGAGGTCCACAGATACGCAGTATTTT
CAISDWTGGRSTDTQYF
>TRBV5-1|-|-|TRBJ2-7
TGCGCCAGCAGCCTAGACAGGAAAAGCTACGAGCAGTACTTC
CASSLDRKSYEQYF
>TRBV30|TRBD1|-|TRBJ2-7
TGTGCCTGGACCCCCTCGGAGACAGGGGGTTATCGGTACTTC
CAWTPSETGGYRYF
>TRBV25-1|-|-|TRBJ1-1
TGTGCCAGCAGTGAAAACCGGGACACGGCTGAAGCTTTCTTT
CASSENRDTAEAFF
>TRBV7-2|TRBD1|-|TRBJ1-2
TGTGCCTCCAAACGGGGACAGGGGTTTGGCTACACCTTC
CASKRGQGFGYTF
>TRBV5-1|TRBD1|-|TRBJ1-4
TGCGCCAGCAGCGGAGGACAGGGGGTAAATGAAAAACTGTTTTTT
CASSGGQGVNEKLFF
>TRBV5-6|TRBD2|-|TRBJ2-7
TGTGCCAGCAGCTTGTTGACTAGCGGGAGAAACGAGCAGTACTTC
CASSLLTSGRNEQYF
>TRBV3-1/TRBV3-2|TRBD1|-|TRBJ1-2
TGTGCCAGCAGCTTGGGGACAGATGGCTACACCTTC
CASSLGTDGYTF
>TRBV5-1|TRBD1|-|TRBJ2-7
TGCGCCAGCAGCTTGTGGACAGGGACCTCCTACGAGCAGTACTTC
CASSLWTGTSYEQYF
>TRBV18|-|once|TRBJ1-3
TGTGCCACCACAGGCACATCTGGAAACACCATATATTTT
CATTGTSGNTIYF
>TRBV29-1|-|-|TRBJ2-7
TGCAGCGTTGAAGAGGTCGGCTCCTACGAGCAGTACTTC
CSVEEVGSYEQYF
>TRBV2|-|-|TRBJ2-5
TGTGCCAGCAGTGCTGAAGGGGGAGAGACCCAGTACTTC
CASSAEGGETQYF
>TRBV5-6|-|-|TRBJ1-2
TGTGCCAGCAGCTTGGCAGGGGTCCCCTATGGCTACACCTTC
CASSLAGVPYGYTF
>TRBV21-1|-|-|TRBJ2-5
TGTGCCAGCAGCAGAAAGCTAGAGCCACAAGAGACCCAGTACTTC
CASSRKLEPQETQYF
>TRBV3-1/TRBV3-2|TRBD2|-|TRBJ2-7
TGTGCCAGCAGCGGGACTAGCGGGAGGAAGAGGTCCTACGAGCAGTACTTC
CASSGTSGRKRSYEQYF
>TRBV6-5|TRBD1|once|TRBJ1-4
TGTGCCAGCAGCGGGGACAGGGGTAATGAAAAACTGTTTTTT
CASSGDRGNEKLFF
>TRBV27|-|-|TRBJ2-1
TGTGCCAGCAGGGGAGACAACTACAATGAGCAGTTCTTC
CASRGDNYNEQFF
>TRBV7-9|TRBD2|-|TRBJ2-2
TGTGCCAGCAGCTTAACCGGGACTAGTATCACCGGGGAGCTGTTTTTT
CASSLTGTSITGELFF
>TRBV12-5|-|-|TRBJ1-2
TGTGCTAGTGGTTTGGTACCTTTTGGGGCCGCGGAGGGCTACACCTTC
CASGLVPFGAAEGYTF
>TRBV30|TRBD1|-|TRBJ1-2
TGTGCCTGGACCCAAGGGACAGGAGCTAACTATGGCTACACCTTC
CAWTQGTGANYGYTF
>TRBV5-1|-|-|TRBJ1-1
TGCGCCAGCAGCTTGGAGTCACCCCGGACTGAAGCTTTCTTT
CASSLESPRTEAFF